The 12 T cell receptor beta chains below were found in one sample sequenced in a study of identical twins. TCRdb analysed the 5' RACE reads with MiXCR anew, one entry per CDR3 protein. Here the sample spans approximately 890,000 distinct CDR3 sequences, 9% to 15% being singletons. These data were also filed under a second study, of yellow fever vaccine responses in identical twins.

Sequenced input: PBMCs. The receptors were gathered from a woman between 18 and 30 years old in good health.

The chain has TRBV28 and TRBJ2-1; no firm D call. V lost 3 bases, J lost 5 bases, and 8 bases lay in between. The CDR3 covers 13 residues. Germline V gene data show CDR1 as MDHEN and CDR2 as SYDVKM. CDR3 protein: CASSLGPDNEQFF. CDR3 coding DNA: TGTGCCAGCAGTTTGGGCCCGGACAATGAGCAGTTCTTC. Complete variable domain (other parts from reference TRBV28 and TRBJ2-1): DVKVTQSSRYLVKRTGEKVFLECVQDMDHENMFWYRQDPGLGLRLIYFSYDVKMKEKGDIPEGYSVSREKKERFSLILESASTNQTSMYLCASSLGPDNEQFFGPGTRLTVL.

The chain carries TRBV12-3 or TRBV12-4 and TRBJ2-4; D perhaps matches TRBD1 (5 bases). The CDR3 contains 16 residues. Trimming took off 4 bases at V and 1 base at J, with 14 bases between the two ends. CDR3 DNA: TGTGCCAGCAGTTGGGCCAGGGATAGGGCCAAAAACATTCAGTACTTC. As protein: CASSWARDRAKNIQYF.

There are many counts of this clonotype. V usage is TRBV7-8 and J usage is TRBJ2-3; D possibly uses TRBD1 or TRBD2 (6 bases each). This CDR3 is 17 amino acids long. V lost 5 bases and J lost 1, with 19 bases in between. Germline V gene data show CDR1 as SGHVS and CDR2 as FQNEAQ. The CDR3 reads CASSPREGGTGTDTQYF. The CDR3 DNA follows: TGTGCCAGCAGCCCCCGAGAGGGGGGAACTGGCACAGATACGCAGTATTTT.

The chain employs TRBV6-5 and TRBJ2-3; TRBD2 agrees at 10 bases. The CDR3 is 16 amino acids. Germline V lookup: CDR1 MNHEY, CDR2 SVGAGI. The ends lost 4 bases at V and 4 bases at J; junction bases unmatched: 8. CDR3 sequence (DNA): TGTGCCAGCAGTTCCTTAGCGGGGGGAGCCTCAGATACGCAGTATTTT. This encodes CASSSLAGGASDTQYF.

This clonotype has a handful of counts. The rearrangement joins TRBV10-3 to TRBJ2-1, with 10 bases matching TRBD2. CDR1 and CDR2 from the germline V gene are ENHRY and SYGVKD. The CDR3 extends over 15 amino acids. J was trimmed by 8 bases and V by 4 bases; bases with no gene match: 8. The CDR3 sequence is CAISGTSGSVDEQFF. The CDR3 DNA reads TGTGCCATCAGTGGGACTAGCGGTTCTGTGGATGAGCAGTTCTTC.

Many counts were recorded for this clonotype. V gene TRBV12-3 or TRBV12-4 combines with J gene TRBJ2-1; 8 nucleotides line up with TRBD2. CDR3 length: 12 amino acids. With V trimmed by 0 bases and J by 14 bases, 3 bases remained unmatched. CDR3 in amino acids: CASSLARGEEFF. The CDR3 nucleotides read TGTGCCAGCAGTTTAGCGCGGGGGGAGGAGTTCTTC.

This clonotype was seen a handful of times. This chain joins TRBV12-3 or TRBV12-4 and TRBJ2-1; either TRBD1 or TRBD2 may fit D (5 bases each). Trimming took off 1 base at V and 4 bases at J, with 11 bases between the two ends. The CDR3 extends over 15 amino acids. CDR3 sequence: CASSLGDPEYNEQFF. The CDR3 nucleotides read TGTGCCAGCAGTTTAGGGGACCCCGAATACAATGAGCAGTTCTTC.

This clonotype was seen ten or more times. V gene TRBV28 combines with J gene TRBJ2-5; D is perhaps TRBD1 or TRBD2 (5 bases each). This CDR3 has 13 amino acids. Looked up from germline, CDR1 is MDHEN and CDR2 is SYDVKM. Trimming shortened V by 6 bases and J by 5 bases, and 13 bases separated the two germline ends. In DNA, the CDR3 is TGTGCCAGCAGCCCCCGGGGCTGGGAGACCCAGTACTTC. Its translation: CASSPRGWETQYF.

The chain employs TRBV15 and TRBJ1-2; tentatively, D is TRBD1 (5 bases). CDR3 length: 16 residues. V was cut by 0 bases and J by 2 bases, with 13 bases left in between. The germline CDR1 and CDR2 sequences are LNHNV and YYDKDF (reference sequence). CDR3 loop: CATSRDRKAGNYGYTF. CDR3 nucleotides: TGTGCCACCAGCAGAGATAGGAAAGCAGGGAACTATGGCTACACCTTC.

In its sample, this clonotype was seen a few times. The CDR3 DNA sequence: TGTGCCAGCAGCCAAGTCGTCGTAGAGGGATTTAAAGAGACCCAGTACTTC. Translating gives CASSQVVVEGFKETQYF. V is TRBV3-1 and J is TRBJ2-5; D possibly corresponds to TRBD2 (5 bases). Germline loops: CDR1 LGHDT, CDR2 YNNKEL (reference sequence). V lost 1 base and J lost 3, with 18 bases in between. The CDR3 sequence is 17 residues long.

This clonotype was seen ten or more times. V is TRBV29-1 and J is TRBJ2-3, with D hard to call. Germline CDR1 is SQVTM and CDR2 is ANQGSEA. Trimming shortened V by 7 bases and J by 1 base, and 15 bases separated the two germline ends. CDR3 size: 14 residues. The CDR3, as DNA: TGCAGCGCCCTCGACACGCCGGGCACAGATACGCAGTATTTT. Its translation: CSALDTPGTDTQYF.

This clonotype was observed at least ten times. The V and J genes are TRBV12-3 or TRBV12-4 and TRBJ1-1; D gene uncertain. V gave up 4 bases and J gave up 0 bases, with 6 bases separating them. This CDR3 comprises 13 residues. The CDR3 DNA is TGTGCCAGCAGTTCCAAAGTGAACACTGAAGCTTTCTTT. Its protein product is CASSSKVNTEAFF.